The T cell receptor beta chain under discussion was sequenced for a study of memory CD4+ T cells and cytomegalovirus serostatus. CDR3 length: 12 amino acids. Per the germline V gene, CDR1 is SGHRS and CDR2 is YFSETQ. V was cut by 4 bases and J by 7 bases, with 8 bases left in between. Measured with immunoSEQ multiplex PCR; TCRdb has only the in-frame clones, and not every one. The sample includes over 25,000 clones, about three quarters of them seen just once. Single viable CD3+CD4+CD8-CD45RO+ cells were sorted as the memory CD4+ T cells. The gene calls are TRBV5-1 and TRBJ2-2, with D perhaps matching TRBD1 (6 bases). The sequencing sample was made of memory CD4+ T cells from blood. The source is an adult in good health and CMV-seronegative. This chain's CDR3 is CASSQDSGELFF. The CDR3, as DNA: TGCGCCAGCAGCCAGGACAGCGGGGAGCTGTTTTTT.